The 3 T cell receptor beta chains given below trace back to one sample, sequenced in a study of blood T cell repertoires in COVID-19. Data came from immunoSEQ multiplex PCR; TCRdb stores just in-frame clones and leaves some out. This sample has more than 90,000 clones, with roughly 86% found just once. Sequences were obtained from peripheral blood. The receptors derive from a man aged 40-49 years with acute or convalescent COVID-19.

This clone has a single count. The chain joins TRBV18 to TRBJ2-2, with D unresolved. The CDR3 has 14 amino acids. Trimming shortened V by 6 bases and J by 3 bases, and 11 bases separated the two germline ends. Germline V gene data show CDR1 as KGHSH and CDR2 as LQKENI. The CDR3 DNA follows: TGTGCCAGCTCTCTTGACACCTACACCGGGGAGCTGTTTTTT. Amino acid sequence: CASSLDTYTGELFF.

The chain joins TRBV5-1 to TRBJ2-7, with 10 bases matching TRBD1. The CDR3 covers 15 residues. Germline V CDR1 and CDR2: SGHRS, YFSETQ. J lost 3 bases, V lost 4 bases, and 7 bases had no gene match. The CDR3 reads CASSAAGTGVYEQYF. The CDR3 nucleotides are TGCGCCAGCAGCGCAGCCGGGACAGGGGTCTACGAGCAGTACTTC.

The chain has TRBV27 and TRBJ2-7, with TRBD2 matching over 9 bases. This CDR3 contains 14 residues. Germline V lookup: CDR1 MNHEY, CDR2 SMNVEV (reference sequence). Trimming at V came to 6 bases and at J to 2 bases, leaving 5 bases not matched to a gene. The CDR3 region is CASRPGGRAYEQYF. The CDR3 DNA is TGTGCCAGCAGACCCGGCGGGAGGGCCTACGAGCAGTACTTC.